This record concerns one T cell receptor (beta chain) sequence. Libraries were prepared by immunoSEQ multiplex PCR; TCRdb keeps only in-frame clonotypes and omits some of them. In the table there are roughly 230,000 clones, 80% to 90% of which are singletons. This sample stems from a study of blood T cell repertoires in COVID-19. Study-level background: COVID-19 samples, acute and convalescent, were from the United States, Italy and Spain.

Participants had their cohort set by participant-reported clinical history. J was trimmed by 3 bases and V by 5 bases; bases with no gene match: 6. Per the germline V gene, CDR1 is MNHEY and CDR2 is SMNVEV (reference sequence). The CDR3 is made up of 17 amino acids. Sample: PBMCs or T cells enriched from blood (not recorded which). This chain joins TRBV27 and TRBJ2-2; 13 nucleotides match TRBD2. The receptor comes from a young man in a cohort exposed to, infected with or recovered from COVID-19 (not recorded which). The CDR3 nucleotides read TGTGCCAGCAGTGCCACGGGACTAGCGGGACACACCGGGGAGCTGTTTTTT. It codes for CASSATGLAGHTGELFF.